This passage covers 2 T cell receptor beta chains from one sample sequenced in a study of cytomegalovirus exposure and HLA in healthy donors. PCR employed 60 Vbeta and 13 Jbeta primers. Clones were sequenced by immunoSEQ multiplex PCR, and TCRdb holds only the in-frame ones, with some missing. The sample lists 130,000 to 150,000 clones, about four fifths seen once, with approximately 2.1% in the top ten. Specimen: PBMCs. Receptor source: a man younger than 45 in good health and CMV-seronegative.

Written as DNA, the CDR3 is TGCGCCAGCAGCTTGGGGCAGACAGCACCGAACACTGAAGCTTTCTTT. Protein: CASSLGQTAPNTEAFF. The V gene is TRBV5-1, the J gene TRBJ1-1; TRBD1 might be the D (5 bases). The CDR3 runs to 16 residues. The germline CDR1 and CDR2 sequences are SGHRS and YFSETQ. Trimming stripped 0 bases from V and 1 base from J, with 13 bases between.

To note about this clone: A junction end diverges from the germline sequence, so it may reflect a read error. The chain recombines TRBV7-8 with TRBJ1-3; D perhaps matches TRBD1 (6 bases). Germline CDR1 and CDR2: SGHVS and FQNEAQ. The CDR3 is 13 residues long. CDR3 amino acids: CASRDSSGNTVYF. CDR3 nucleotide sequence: TGTGCCAGCAGGGACAGCTCTGGAAACACCGTATATTTT.